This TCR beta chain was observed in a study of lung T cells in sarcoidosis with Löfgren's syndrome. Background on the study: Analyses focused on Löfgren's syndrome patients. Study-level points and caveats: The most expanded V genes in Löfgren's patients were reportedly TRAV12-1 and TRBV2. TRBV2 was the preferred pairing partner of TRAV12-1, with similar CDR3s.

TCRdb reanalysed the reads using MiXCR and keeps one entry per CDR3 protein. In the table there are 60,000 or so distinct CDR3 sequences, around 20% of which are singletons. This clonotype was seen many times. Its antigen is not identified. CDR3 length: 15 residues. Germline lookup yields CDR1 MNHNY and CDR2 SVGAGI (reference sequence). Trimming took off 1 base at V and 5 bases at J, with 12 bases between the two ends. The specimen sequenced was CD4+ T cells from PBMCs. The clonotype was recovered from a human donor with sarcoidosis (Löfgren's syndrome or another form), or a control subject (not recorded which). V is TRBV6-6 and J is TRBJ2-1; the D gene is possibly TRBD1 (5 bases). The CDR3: CASSYLQADDNEQFF. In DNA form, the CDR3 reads TGTGCCAGCAGTTACTTACAGGCGGACGACAATGAGCAGTTCTTC.